A selection of T cell receptor beta chains follows, all from one sample in a study of CD8+ T cells in alopecia areata. Assay: immunoSEQ multiplex PCR; the TCRdb copy retains only in-frame clones and omits some. The sample records around 120,000 clones, approximately 58% being singletons. The sequencing input was CD4+ T cells sorted from blood. The source of these receptors is a human donor in good health. CDR3s leave out the opening cysteine and the closing phenylalanine or tryptophan.

v_gene: TRBV29-1
j_gene: TRBJ2-1
CDR3aa: SVQLSAGGGNEQF

v_gene: TRBV30
j_gene: TRBJ2-2
CDR3aa: AWWQRPNTGELF

v_gene: TRBV30
j_gene: TRBJ1-2
CDR3aa: AWSPASQGYT

v_gene: TRBV7-2
j_gene: TRBJ2-3
CDR3aa: ASSLLSGGGGTDTQY

v_gene: TRBV7-9
j_gene: TRBJ1-5
CDR3aa: ASSLSEGPEQPQH

v_gene: TRBV2
j_gene: TRBJ2-3
CDR3aa: ASRATSGGSDTQY

v_gene: TRBV5-1
j_gene: TRBJ2-2
CDR3aa: ASSLAFAAGGAGELF

v_gene: TRBV29-1
j_gene: TRBJ2-6
CDR3aa: SVGDPGANVLT

v_gene: TRBV28
j_gene: TRBJ2-5
CDR3aa: ASSSSEETQY

v_gene: TRBV29-1
j_gene: TRBJ1-1
CDR3aa: SAALNGAGTEAF

v_gene: TRBV6-5
j_gene: TRBJ2-2
CDR3aa: ASTWEGSTGELF

v_gene: TRBV29-1
j_gene: TRBJ2-1
CDR3aa: SAPGQGLNEQF

v_gene: TRBV14
j_gene: TRBJ2-7
CDR3aa: ASSPFGQGRYEQY

v_gene: TRBV6-5
j_gene: TRBJ1-2
CDR3aa: ASGGARRGYT

v_gene: TRBV30
j_gene: TRBJ1-2
CDR3aa: AWTTPGGYGYT

v_gene: TRBV29-1
j_gene: TRBJ2-5
CDR3aa: SVPGGRETQY

v_gene: TRBV5-6
j_gene: TRBJ1-2
CDR3aa: ASSWLDRGLDGYT

v_gene: TRBV2
j_gene: TRBJ2-1
CDR3aa: ATRGRGGNEQF

v_gene: TRBV28
j_gene: TRBJ2-7
CDR3aa: ASTSIVDRGQQY

v_gene: TRBV5-1
j_gene: TRBJ1-1
CDR3aa: ASSSTDRDTEAF

v_gene: TRBV29-1
j_gene: TRBJ1-1
CDR3aa: SVVRQGGNTEAF

v_gene: TRBV30
j_gene: TRBJ2-3
CDR3aa: AWSVRGGTDTQY

v_gene: TRBV30
j_gene: TRBJ1-1
CDR3aa: AWSVYRLGDTEAF

v_gene: TRBV2
j_gene: TRBJ1-2
CDR3aa: ASTGTEPYGYT

v_gene: TRBV5-4
j_gene: TRBJ2-3
CDR3aa: ASSLLSTTDTQY

v_gene: TRBV5-1
j_gene: TRBJ2-7
CDR3aa: ASSLEAGGADEQY

v_gene: TRBV4-2
j_gene: TRBJ2-1
CDR3aa: ASSQPTSGFGNEQF

v_gene: TRBV27
j_gene: TRBJ2-3
CDR3aa: ASRKGGPTYPDTQY

v_gene: TRBV15
j_gene: TRBJ1-2
CDR3aa: ATAPGALDYGYT

v_gene: TRBV6-1
j_gene: TRBJ2-4
CDR3aa: ASSESWSGGNIQY

v_gene: TRBV29-1
j_gene: TRBJ2-5
CDR3aa: SVDRGGETQY

v_gene: TRBV29-1
j_gene: TRBJ2-2
CDR3aa: SVDRRGNTGELF

v_gene: TRBV30
j_gene: TRBJ2-4
CDR3aa: AWSVQGKIAKNIQY

v_gene: TRBV2
j_gene: TRBJ2-7
CDR3aa: ASRPGTGSYEQY

v_gene: TRBV29-1
j_gene: TRBJ2-2
CDR3aa: SVESGANTGELF

v_gene: TRBV6-1
j_gene: TRBJ2-3
CDR3aa: ASSADRGRGTDTQY

v_gene: TRBV27
j_gene: TRBJ2-7
CDR3aa: ASSSPRTGGGPYEQY